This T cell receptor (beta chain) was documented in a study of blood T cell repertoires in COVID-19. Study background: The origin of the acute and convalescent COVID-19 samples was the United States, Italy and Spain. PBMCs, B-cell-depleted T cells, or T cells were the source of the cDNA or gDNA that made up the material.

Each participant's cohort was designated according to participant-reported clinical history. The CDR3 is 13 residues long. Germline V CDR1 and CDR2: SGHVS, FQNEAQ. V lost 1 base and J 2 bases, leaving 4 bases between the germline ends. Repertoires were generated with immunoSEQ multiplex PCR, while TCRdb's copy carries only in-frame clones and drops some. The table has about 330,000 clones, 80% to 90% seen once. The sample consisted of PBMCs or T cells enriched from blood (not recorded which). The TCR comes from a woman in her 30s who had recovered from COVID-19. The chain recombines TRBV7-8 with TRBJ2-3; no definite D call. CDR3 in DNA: TGTGCCAGCAGCTTAGGAGTCACAGATACGCAGTATTTT. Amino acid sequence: CASSLGVTDTQYF.